This T cell receptor beta chain was found in a study of memory CD4+ T cells and cytomegalovirus serostatus. Some clones are missing from TCRdb's copy, which holds only in-frame ones; the method was immunoSEQ multiplex PCR. The sample has tens of thousands of clones; approximately 76% are singletons. CDR3 length equals 13 residues. The V gene's germline CDR1 is MDHEN and CDR2 SYDVKM. Between the trimmed V and J ends, which lost 11 bases and 3 bases, there was a span of 13 bases. The sort gate was single viable CD3+CD4+CD8-CD45RO+ cells for memory CD4+ T cells. The sample consisted of memory CD4+ T cells from blood. This clonotype was sampled from an adult in good health and CMV-seronegative. Some clones in this sample may be carry-over from other donors' samples. J is TRBJ1-4 and V is TRBV28; D remains ambiguous. The CDR3 loop reads CAGREAANEKLFF. CDR3 DNA: TGTGCCGGTAGGGAAGCGGCTAATGAAAAACTGTTTTTT.